The 15 T cell receptor beta chains in this list originate from one sample, sequenced in a study of cytomegalovirus exposure and HLA in healthy donors. 13 Jbeta primers and 60 Vbeta primers were used for the PCR. Assay used: immunoSEQ multiplex PCR; TCRdb lists only in-frame clones, some missing. The profile shows about 84,000 clones, around 66% of them singletons. The sequencing sample was made of PBMCs. Receptors originate from a woman aged 40 to 49 in good health and CMV-seropositive.

V and J are TRBV4-3 and TRBJ2-1; 10 bases line up with TRBD2. This CDR3 comprises 17 residues. V was clipped by 0 bases and J by 6 bases; unmatched bases: 8. CDR1 is LGHNA, CDR2 YSLEER, per germline. The chain's CDR3 is CASSQDLETSGFNEQFF. CDR3 sequence (DNA): TGCGCCAGCAGCCAAGATCTCGAGACTAGCGGGTTCAATGAGCAGTTCTTC.

This chain joins TRBV7-2 and TRBJ2-2, with 7 nucleotides matching TRBD2. V lost 5 bases to trimming and J lost 6 bases; unmatched junction nucleotides: 9. CDR3 size: 15 residues. The germline CDR1 and CDR2 sequences are SGHTA and FQGNSA. The CDR3 loop is CASSAVLGGPGELFF. The CDR3 DNA reads TGTGCCAGCAGCGCCGTCCTGGGAGGGCCCGGGGAGCTGTTTTTT.

The chain is built from TRBV6-1 and TRBJ2-3; D call uncertain. V was clipped by 2 bases and J by 2 bases, with 8 bases between them. Germline-derived CDR1 and CDR2 are MNHNS and SASEGT. The CDR3 has 14 amino acids. DNA for the CDR3: TGTGCCAGCAGTGAATCGTCCTACACAGATACGCAGTATTTT. Translated: CASSESSYTDTQYF.

In its sample, this clone was seen a few times. The rearrangement uses TRBV4-3 and TRBJ2-1; the D gene is possibly TRBD2 (5 bases). With 0 bases removed from V and 5 bases from J, the gap between germline ends came to 20 bases. This CDR3 contains 18 residues. The V gene's germline CDR1 is LGHNA and CDR2 YSLEER. DNA for the CDR3: TGCGCCAGCAGCCAAGATCCGATCGTGGCCTACGGGAACAATGAGCAGTTCTTC. As protein: CASSQDPIVAYGNNEQFF.

This clone showed up just a few times. The V call is TRBV4-3, the J call TRBJ2-1; a possible D gene is TRBD2 (6 bases). Per the germline V gene, CDR1 is LGHNA and CDR2 is YSLEER. Trimming cost V 0 bases and J 9 bases, with 12 bases left between them. The CDR3 has 14 residues. CDR3 amino acids: CASSQEGGGGEQFF. CDR3 nucleotide sequence: TGCGCCAGCAGCCAAGAAGGTGGGGGAGGTGAGCAGTTCTTC.

This clone has only a few counts. The V and J genes are TRBV18 and TRBJ2-1, with 12 nucleotides matching TRBD2. The CDR3 contains 16 residues. The V and J ends lost 4 bases and 9 bases, in that order; junction bases with no gene match: 10. From germline, CDR1 is KGHSH and CDR2 LQKENI. CDR3 sequence: CASSLWASGRAGEQFF. CDR3 bases: TGTGCCAGCTCACTATGGGCTAGCGGGAGGGCCGGTGAGCAGTTCTTC.

The sample holds many counts of this clone. The chain is built from TRBV7-9 and TRBJ2-1; 9 nucleotides agree with TRBD2. The CDR3 runs 14 residues. Looked up from germline, CDR1 is SEHNR and CDR2 is FQNEAQ (reference sequence). V lost 6 bases to trimming and J lost 7 bases; unmatched junction nucleotides: 7. CDR3 coding DNA: TGTGCCAGCAGTATGTTAAGCGGGAGGAATGAGCAGTTCTTC. It encodes CASSMLSGRNEQFF.

The V call is TRBV4-3, the J call TRBJ1-4; TRBD1 agrees at 11 bases. CDR1 is LGHNA and CDR2 is YSLEER in the germline V gene. The CDR3 is made up of 16 amino acids. Trimming removed 3 bases from V and 8 bases from J; junction bases left unmatched: 8. CDR3 in amino acids: CASSQGGQGGIEKLFF. The CDR3 region has the DNA TGCGCCAGCAGCCAGGGGGGACAGGGGGGAATCGAAAAACTGTTTTTT.

V gene TRBV10-2 combines with J gene TRBJ1-6, with D possibly TRBD1 on 5 matching bases. Germline CDR1 and CDR2: WSHSY and SAAADI. The germline V and J ends were trimmed by 6 bases and 6 bases, with 15 bases remaining between them. This CDR3 spans 15 amino acids. The CDR3 reads CASSPVGQGNSPLHF. CDR3 coding DNA: TGCGCCAGCAGCCCCGTAGGGCAGGGTAATTCACCCCTCCACTTT.

The chain joins TRBV29-1 to TRBJ2-1; D gene ambiguous. CDR1 is SQVTM, CDR2 ANQGSEA, per germline. The CDR3 sequence is 8 residues long. V lost 1 base to trimming and J lost 14 bases, with 3 bases between them. CDR3 DNA: TGCAGCGTTGAAGCGGAGTTCTTC. Its protein is CSVEAEFF.

This clone was counted only a few times. The chain is built from TRBV25-1 and TRBJ2-1; the match to TRBD2 covers 9 bases. CDR3 length: 15 residues. The V gene's germline CDR1 is MGHDK and CDR2 SYGVNS. V was clipped by 5 bases and J by 8 bases; unmatched bases: 10. The CDR3 sequence: CASSWTSARGDEQFF. CDR3 DNA sequence: TGTGCCAGCAGTTGGACTAGCGCCCGAGGGGATGAGCAGTTCTTC. The entire variable domain, with the rest obtained from reference TRBV25-1 and TRBJ2-1, is as follows: EADIYQTPRYLVIGTGKKITLECSQTMGHDKMYWYQQDPGMELHLIHYSYGVNSTEKGDLSSESTVSRIRTEHFPLTLESARPSHTSQYLCASSWTSARGDEQFFGPGTRLTVL.

The chain uses TRBV2 and TRBJ2-7; D gene unclear. CDR3 length equals 12 residues. Trimming took 2 bases from V and 4 from J, leaving 6 bases between them. Germline assignment: CDR1 SNHLY and CDR2 FYNNEI. CDR3 sequence (DNA): TGTGCCAGCAGTGAATCGAGTTACGAGCAGTACTTC. Translation gives CASSESSYEQYF.

The CDR3 bases are TGTGCCAGCAGCTTAGAAGCAGGTTTAATCTCTGGGGCCAACGTCCTGACTTTC. Encoded protein: CASSLEAGLISGANVLTF. V usage is TRBV7-9 and J usage is TRBJ2-6; D not resolved. CDR3 length: 18 amino acids. The V gene lost 1 base and the J gene lost 0 bases, with 13 bases spanning the gap. Germline V gives CDR1 SEHNR, CDR2 FQNEAQ (reference sequence).

The count of this clone is one. The chain employs TRBV27 and TRBJ1-4, with 7 bases that match TRBD1. Trimming removed 2 bases from V and 0 bases from J; junction bases left unmatched: 12. This CDR3 contains 19 residues. Germline values: CDR1 MNHEY, CDR2 SMNVEV (reference sequence). The CDR3 loop reads CASSLTKRGGLPTNEKLFF. DNA of the CDR3: TGTGCCAGCAGTTTAACGAAGAGAGGGGGCCTCCCAACTAATGAAAAACTGTTTTTT. Full variable domain (remainder filled in from reference TRBV27 and TRBJ1-4): EAQVTQNPRYLITVTGKKLTVTCSQNMNHEYMSWYRQDPGLGLRQIYYSMNVEVTDKGDVPEGYKVSRKEKRNFPLILESPSPNQTSLYFCASSLTKRGGLPTNEKLFFGSGTQLSVL.

The rearrangement uses TRBV28 and TRBJ2-7; TRBD2 matches 15 bases. With V trimmed by 6 bases and J by 7 bases, 4 bases remained unmatched. The CDR3 spans 14 residues. Germline V CDR1 and CDR2: MDHEN, SYDVKM. DNA for the CDR3: TGTGCCAGCAGGGTTGGGACTAGCGGGAGGGAGCAGTACTTC. Its translation is CASRVGTSGREQYF. Together with reference TRBV28 and TRBJ2-7, the CDR3 gives the full variable domain: DVKVTQSSRYLVKRTGEKVFLECVQDMDHENMFWYRQDPGLGLRLIYFSYDVKMKEKGDIPEGYSVSREKKERFSLILESASTNQTSMYLCASRVGTSGREQYFGPGTRLTVT.